Described below is a single TCR beta chain sequence and its context. No antigen is known for it. V was cut by 3 bases and J by 0 bases, with 15 bases left in between. The CDR3 totals 16 residues. Germline CDR1 and CDR2: LGHNA and YNFKEQ. Expressed TCRB transcripts were sequenced because the isolated RNA had all been reverse transcribed beforehand. The method was immunoSEQ multiplex PCR; TCRdb's version includes in-frame clones alone and lacks a portion of them. The table has a few hundred thousand clones, roughly a quarter seen once. These data are taken from a study of beta chain features in type 1 diabetes. The study's findings and limits: Type 1 diabetes patients had moderately but significantly shorter TCRB CDR3s in all four CD4+ subsets.

The sequenced sample was naive CD4+ T cells from blood. This receptor was identified in a woman aged 30 to 39 with type 1 diabetes. The chain links TRBV4-2 to TRBJ2-7; D may be TRBD2 (6 bases). The CDR3 nucleotides are TGTGCCAGCAGCCACCAGTCTGCGGGGCCCTCCTACGAGCAGTACTTC. Its translation is CASSHQSAGPSYEQYF.